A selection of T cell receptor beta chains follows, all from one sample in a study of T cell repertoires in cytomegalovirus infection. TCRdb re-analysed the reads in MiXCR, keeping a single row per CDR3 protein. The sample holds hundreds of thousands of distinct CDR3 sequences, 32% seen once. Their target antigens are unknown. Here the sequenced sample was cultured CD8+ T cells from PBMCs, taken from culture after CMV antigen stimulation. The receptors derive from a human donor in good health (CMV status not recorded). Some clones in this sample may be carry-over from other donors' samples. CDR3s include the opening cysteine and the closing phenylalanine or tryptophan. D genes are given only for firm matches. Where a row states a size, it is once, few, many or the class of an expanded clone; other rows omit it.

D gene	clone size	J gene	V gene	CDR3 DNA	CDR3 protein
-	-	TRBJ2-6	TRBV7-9	TGTGCCAGCAGCCCTGGGGGTGGGGCCAACGTCCTGACTTTC	CASSPGGGANVLTF
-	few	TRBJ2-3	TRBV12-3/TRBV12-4	TGTGCCAGCAGTTTGTGGTGGTTGGGCACAGATACGCAGTATTTT	CASSLWWLGTDTQYF
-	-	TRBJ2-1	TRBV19	TGTGCCAGTAGTCTGGACTCCGTTTACAATGAGCAGTTCTTC	CASSLDSVYNEQFF
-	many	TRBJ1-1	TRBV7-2	TGTGCCAGCAGCATCCGGACGGTTAACACTGAAGCTTTCTTT	CASSIRTVNTEAFF
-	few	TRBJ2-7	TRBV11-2	TGTGCCAGCAGCTTGGGACTTCGGGAGCAGTACTTC	CASSLGLREQYF
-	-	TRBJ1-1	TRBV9	TGTGCCAGCAGCACGAGCTCGATGAACACTGAAGCTTTCTTT	CASSTSSMNTEAFF
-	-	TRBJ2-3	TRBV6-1	TGTGCCAGCAGTCCAGAGAATACAGATACGCAGTATTTT	CASSPENTDTQYF
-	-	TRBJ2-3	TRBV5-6	TGTGCCAGCAGCCCCGGGGAAGGGTGGGGCACAGATACGCAGTATTTT	CASSPGEGWGTDTQYF
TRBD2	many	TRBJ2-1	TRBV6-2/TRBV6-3	TGTGCCAGCAGTTACGCGGGGGGGCACTACAATGAGCAGTTCTTC	CASSYAGGHYNEQFF
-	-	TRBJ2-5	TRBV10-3	TGTGCCATCAGTGAGTGGGCAGGGGTCGAAGAGACCCAGTACTTC	CAISEWAGVEETQYF
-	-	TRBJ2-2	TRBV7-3	TGTGTCTGCAGGGGTGCGACCGGGGAGCTGTTTTTT	CVCRGATGELFF
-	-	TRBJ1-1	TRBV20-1	TGCAGTGCTACCAAGGCGGGGACTGAAGCTTTCTTT	CSATKAGTEAFF
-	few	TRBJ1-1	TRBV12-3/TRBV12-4	TGTGCCAGCAGTTTAGCCTCGACAGGCACCACTCTTGGACGCACTGAAGCTTTCTTT	CASSLASTGTTLGRTEAFF
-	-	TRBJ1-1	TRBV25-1	TGTGCCAGCCGGGGGGGGATTTCTGAAGCTTTCTTT	CASRGGISEAFF
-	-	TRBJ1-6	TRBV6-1	TGTGCCAGCAGCCCCGGGCGGAGGTTTACCTCCTATATTTCACCCCTCCACTTT	CASSPGRRFTSYISPLHF